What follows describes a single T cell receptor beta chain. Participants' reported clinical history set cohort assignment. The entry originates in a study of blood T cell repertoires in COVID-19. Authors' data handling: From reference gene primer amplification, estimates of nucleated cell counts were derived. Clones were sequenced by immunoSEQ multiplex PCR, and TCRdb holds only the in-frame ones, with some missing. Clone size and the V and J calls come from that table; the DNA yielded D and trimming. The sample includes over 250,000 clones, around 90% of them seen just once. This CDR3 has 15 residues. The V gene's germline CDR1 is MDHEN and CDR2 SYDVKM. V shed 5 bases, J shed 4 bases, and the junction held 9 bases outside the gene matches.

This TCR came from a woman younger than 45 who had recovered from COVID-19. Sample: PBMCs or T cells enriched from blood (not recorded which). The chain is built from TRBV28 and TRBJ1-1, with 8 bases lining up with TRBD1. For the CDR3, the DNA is TGTGCCAGCAGTGGACGCAGGGGGCGCGGCACTGAAGCTTTCTTT. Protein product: CASSGRRGRGTEAFF.